This entry features one T cell receptor beta chain sequence. Some clones are missing from TCRdb's copy, which holds only in-frame ones; the method was immunoSEQ multiplex PCR. The sample has more than 400,000 clones; about 90% are singletons. Looked up from germline, CDR1 is SGHRS and CDR2 is YFSETQ. This CDR3 has 18 amino acids. The junction had 12 bases not matched to a gene; V was cut back by 1 base and J by 5 bases. This specimen belongs to a study of Ad26.COV2.S vaccination and SARS-CoV-2 variants. Study background: Donor joined the COV1001 Ad26.COV2.S trial arm. Ad26.COV2.S was injected intramuscularly once or twice, 56 days apart.

The treatment was: about 20 received Ad26.COV2.S at low or high dose, single or two shots; several received placebo; per-sample allocation not given. Sampling occurred on day 63 after the first vaccine or placebo injection. This chain links TRBV5-1 with TRBJ2-1; 10 bases fit TRBD2. Sequences were derived from peripheral blood, sampled in a trial of Ad26.COV2.S vaccine versus placebo. The source of this sequence is a person aged 18 to 65 who received the Ad26.COV2.S COVID-19 vaccine or a placebo. CDR3 loop: CASSLRRTSGGANNEQFF. The CDR3 bases are TGCGCCAGCAGCTTGAGACGGACTAGCGGAGGGGCGAACAATGAGCAGTTCTTC.